A selection of T cell receptor beta chains follows, all from one sample in a study of blood T cell repertoires in COVID-19. The protocol was immunoSEQ multiplex PCR, while the TCRdb copy is restricted to in-frame clones and leaves out a portion. The sample consists of a few hundred thousand clones, approximately 85% of them appearing once. Material for sequencing was PBMCs or T cells enriched from blood (not recorded which). These receptors all stem from a woman between 45 and 60 years old who had recovered from COVID-19. Each CDR3 is given with its conserved first and last residue. The D gene is left open where the match is weak. Not all rows give a size; the values are once, few, many and, for expanded clones, a class.

>TRBV13|TRBJ2-3|TRBD2|.
CASSLSGLEAGGGVTDTQYF
TGTGCCAGCAGCTTATCCGGTCTGGAAGCGGGAGGGGGTGTGACAGATACGCAGTATTTT
>TRBV6-1|TRBJ1-1|TRBD1|.
CASSDQGALSTEAFF
TGTGCCAGCAGTGATCAGGGGGCTCTGAGTACTGAAGCTTTCTTT
>TRBV5-4|TRBJ2-1|.|.
CASSLRSLRGNEQFF
TGTGCCAGCAGTCTCCGGTCGCTTCGGGGGAATGAGCAGTTCTTC
>TRBV6-1|TRBJ2-6|.|.
CATNSGANVLTF
TGTGCCACAAACTCTGGGGCCAACGTCCTGACTTTC
>TRBV30|TRBJ1-6|.|once
CAPLIPTFYNSPLHF
TGTGCCCCCTTAATCCCTACCTTTTATAATTCACCCCTCCACTTT
>TRBV28|TRBJ1-5|TRBD1|few
CASSSPTGSNQPQHF
TGTGCCAGCAGTTCTCCGACAGGGTCCAATCAGCCCCAGCATTTT
>TRBV6-1|TRBJ1-2|.|.
CASSEAGPRGWDGYTF
TGTGCCAGCAGTGAAGCAGGACCAAGGGGCTGGGATGGCTACACCTTC
>TRBV19|TRBJ1-1|.|.
CASSIQRGSPAFF
TGTGCCAGTAGTATCCAAAGGGGGTCACCGGCTTTCTTT
>TRBV28|TRBJ1-5|TRBD1|.
CASSPGTAYSNQPQHF
TGTGCCAGCAGCCCCGGGACAGCTTATAGCAATCAGCCCCAGCATTTT
>TRBV5-4|TRBJ1-2|TRBD1|.
CASSGGGQVGGYTF
TGTGCCAGCAGCGGGGGGGGACAGGTTGGTGGCTACACCTTC
>TRBV28|TRBJ2-5|.|.
CASSAYSFPTETQYF
TGTGCCAGCAGTGCCTACAGTTTCCCGACGGAGACCCAGTACTTC
>TRBV19|TRBJ1-1|.|.
CASSINSNTEAFF
TGTGCCAGTAGTATAAACTCGAACACTGAAGCTTTCTTT
>TRBV11-2|TRBJ2-7|.|.
CASSLDPGPSYEQYF
TGTGCCAGCAGCTTAGATCCAGGGCCCTCCTACGAGCAGTACTTC
>TRBV5-1|TRBJ2-7|.|few
CASSLYSDSYEQYF
TGCGCCAGCAGCTTATATAGCGATTCCTACGAGCAGTACTTC
>TRBV7-9|TRBJ1-2|TRBD1|few
CASSIYPRTGLIGYTF
TGTGCCAGCAGCATCTACCCTAGGACAGGTCTAATTGGCTACACCTTC
>TRBV7-3|TRBJ2-3|.|.
CASSLMTGTDTQYF
TGTGCCAGCAGCTTAATGACAGGAACAGATACGCAGTATTTT
>TRBV28|TRBJ2-4|TRBD1|few
CASTGGGGGNIQYF
TGTGCCAGCACAGGGGGCGGTGGGGGAAACATTCAGTACTTC
>TRBV5-4|TRBJ2-3|TRBD2|.
CASSPTSGSGDTQYF
TGTGCCAGCAGCCCGACTAGCGGGAGTGGGGATACGCAGTATTTT
>TRBV6-6|TRBJ1-2|.|.
CASSYAGHGYTF
TGTGCCAGCAGTTACGCAGGGCATGGCTACACCTTC
>TRBV3-1/TRBV3-2|TRBJ2-3|TRBD2|.
CASSQLTWKASRGAGEMQYF
TGTGCCAGCAGCCAACTGACTTGGAAGGCCAGCCGTGGGGCGGGGGAAATGCAGTATTTT
>TRBV2|TRBJ2-2|.|.
CASRAEMNTGELFF
TGTGCCAGCAGGGCGGAGATGAACACCGGGGAGCTGTTTTTT
>TRBV10-3|TRBJ1-3|.|.
CAISESQGSGNTIYF
TGTGCCATCAGTGAGTCTCAGGGGTCGGGAAACACCATATATTTT